These 22 T cell receptor beta chains came from one sample sequenced in a study of post-analysis software for immune sequencing data. Study observations and caveats: Patients used about 5 TRBV segments, including TRBV5-6, TRBV5-1 and TRBV20-1, more often than controls.

Prepared libraries of TCR beta cDNA carried unique molecular identifiers. Each CDR3 protein gets one entry after TCRdb re-called the PCR reads with MiXCR. The sample consists of roughly 600,000 distinct CDR3 sequences, 44% of them appearing once. Antigen specificity for these receptors is unknown. The sample taken for sequencing was blood. Receptors were obtained from a girl aged 5-17 years with multiple sclerosis.

V is TRBV12-3 or TRBV12-4 and J is TRBJ1-6; D unclear. Deletions cut 8 bases from V and 7 bases from J, with 18 bases between. CDR3 size: 15 residues. CDR3 DNA sequence: TGTGCCAGCGGGCCAGACGGGATCGTAAATTCACCCCTCCACTTT. It encodes CASGPDGIVNSPLHF.

There are a few counts of this clonotype. This chain links TRBV5-1 with TRBJ1-2; D is possibly TRBD1 (5 bases). The CDR3 loop spans 15 amino acids. The germline V gene encodes CDR1 SGHRS and CDR2 YFSETQ. Trimming took 3 bases from V and 4 from J, leaving 16 bases between them. In nucleotides, the CDR3 is TGCGCCAGCAGCTCGATTAACTTTGGGGGCTATGGCTACACCTTC. It encodes CASSSINFGGYGYTF.

In this sample, this clonotype turned up a few times. The chain uses TRBV20-1 and TRBJ2-5; D gene uncertain. The CDR3 runs 13 residues. The V end lost 0 bases, the J end lost 0 bases, and 5 bases lay between the germline ends. The germline CDR1 and CDR2 sequences are DFQATT and SNEGSKA (reference sequence). In nucleotides, the CDR3 is TGCAGTGCTAGAGATTGGGACCAAGAGACCCAGTACTTC. This gives the protein CSARDWDQETQYF.

The chain recombines TRBV7-2 with TRBJ2-1; 9 bases are a match to TRBD2. Germline CDR1 is SGHTA and CDR2 is FQGNSA. CDR3 length: 15 residues. Trimming removed 6 bases from V and 4 bases from J; junction bases left unmatched: 7. CDR3 amino acids: CASRVKGLAYNEQFF. The CDR3 DNA is TGTGCCAGCAGGGTTAAGGGACTAGCTTACAATGAGCAGTTCTTC.

The chain combines TRBV4-2 with TRBJ2-5, with 11 bases identical to TRBD2. Germline-derived CDR1 and CDR2 are LGHNA and YNFKEQ. V lost 1 base and J lost 11; bases outside the gene matches: 9. This CDR3 is 15 amino acids long. The chain's CDR3 is CASSQAKGLAVEQYF. The DNA of the CDR3 is TGTGCCAGCAGCCAAGCCAAGGGACTAGCGGTAGAGCAGTACTTC.

This clonotype was counted a few times. The chain uses TRBV6-5 and TRBJ2-5; D not certain. The last part of the DNA fits TRBJ2-7 better; the J call may be wrong. CDR3 length: 15 amino acids. Germline V CDR1 and CDR2: MNHEY, SVGAGI. CDR3 nucleotides: TGTGCCAGCAGTTATTCGCATAACGGAGCCTACGAGCAGTACTTC. Its protein is CASSYSHNGAYEQYF.

This rearrangement joins TRBV7-9 to TRBJ2-3; TRBD2 aligns across 8 bases. V gave up 3 bases and J gave up 5 bases; unmatched junction bases: 4. This CDR3 has 14 residues. Germline CDR1 and CDR2: SEHNR and FQNEAQ (reference sequence). The CDR3 DNA reads as TGTGCCAGCAGCTTTTCGCTAGCGGGAGATACGCAGTATTTT. This encodes CASSFSLAGDTQYF.

This clonotype was seen a few times. One end of the junction fails to match germline, which may point to a read error. The J gene is TRBJ2-5, the V gene TRBV29-1; weak D call: TRBD1 (6 bases). Germline-derived CDR1 and CDR2 are SQVTM and ANQGSEA. The CDR3 runs 12 residues. The CDR3 DNA follows: TGCAGCTTTGACAGAGGGGGAGAGACCCAGTACTTC. Its translation: CSFDRGGETQYF.

The chain recombines TRBV10-3 with TRBJ2-1; TRBD2 matches 8 bases. CDR3 length equals 15 residues. The ends lost 3 bases at V and 4 bases at J; junction bases unmatched: 5. Germline-derived CDR1 and CDR2 are ENHRY and SYGVKD. The CDR3 bases are TGTGCCATCAGTGAAAGCGGGAGTAGGTACAATGAGCAGTTCTTC. It encodes CAISESGSRYNEQFF.

The chain uses TRBV13 and TRBJ2-1; no reliable D call. Germline V CDR1 and CDR2: PRHDT, FYEKMQ (reference sequence). With 0 bases removed from V and 0 bases from J, the gap between germline ends came to 9 bases. The CDR3 is made up of 16 amino acids. The DNA of the CDR3 is TGTGCCAGCAGCTTAGGACTGTTGAGCTCCTACAATGAGCAGTTCTTC. This encodes CASSLGLLSSYNEQFF.

On this clonotype itself: The germline gene is not matched at one end of the junction; a read error may be the cause. V and J are TRBV12-3 or TRBV12-4 and TRBJ2-7; tentative D call: TRBD2 (6 bases). This CDR3 has 16 amino acids. CDR3: CAGSLGWGGHPYEQYF. For the CDR3, the DNA is TGTGCCGGCAGTTTGGGGTGGGGAGGCCACCCCTACGAGCAGTACTTC.

The V and J genes are TRBV6-5 and TRBJ2-7; TRBD2 matches 8 bases. TRBJ2-5 matches the DNA end more closely, so the J call is doubtful. CDR3 size: 16 residues. From germline, CDR1 is MNHEY and CDR2 SVGAGI. For the CDR3, the DNA is TGTGCCAGCAGTTACTCTACAAGCGGGAGCTGGGAGACCCAGTACTTC. Protein: CASSYSTSGSWETQYF.

The chain recombines TRBV6-5 with TRBJ1-5, with 7 bases fitting TRBD1. This CDR3 is built from 12 residues. V shed 6 bases and J 9 bases; nucleotides not matched to a gene: 5. Looked up from germline, CDR1 is MNHEY and CDR2 is SVGAGI. The CDR3 spells CASSYRGGPQHF. CDR3 DNA sequence: TGTGCCAGCAGCTACAGGGGTGGGCCCCAGCATTTT.

The gene calls are TRBV9 and TRBJ1-1; D unresolved. This CDR3 has 11 residues. V was clipped by 3 bases and J by 7 bases, with 7 bases between them. The V gene's germline CDR1 is SGDLS and CDR2 YYNGEE. CDR3 nucleotide sequence: TGTGCCAGCAGCGCGGACGGTGAAGCTTTCTTT. It yields the protein CASSADGEAFF.

The sample holds a few counts of this clonotype. The chain uses TRBV6-6 and TRBJ2-7, with 9 bases matching TRBD2. The CDR3 has 14 residues. CDR1 and CDR2 (germline): MNHNY, SVGAGI (reference sequence). V gave up 7 bases and J gave up 1 base; unmatched junction bases: 5. CDR3 loop: CASTFAGGSYEQYF. In DNA, the CDR3 is TGTGCCAGCACCTTCGCGGGAGGGTCCTACGAGCAGTACTTC.

The chain links TRBV28 to TRBJ1-2; D might be TRBD1 (6 bases). Trimming removed 3 bases at V and 8 bases at J, with 13 bases between. Germline lookup yields CDR1 MDHEN and CDR2 SYDVKM. The CDR3 length is 13 residues. In DNA, the CDR3 is TGTGCCAGCAGTTTTCCAGGGGTGGAGGGCTACACCTTC. It translates to CASSFPGVEGYTF.

This clonotype was seen a few times. The gene calls are TRBV6-1 and TRBJ2-6; 7 positions agree with TRBD2. Germline assignment: CDR1 MNHNS and CDR2 SASEGT. The trim removed 5 bases at V and 4 bases at J, leaving 8 bases unmatched. CDR3 length: 16 residues. CDR3 sequence (DNA): TGTGCCAGCAGTATCCTCGGGGGGAACGGGGCCAACGTCCTGACTTTC. Translation: CASSILGGNGANVLTF.

This chain links TRBV12-3 or TRBV12-4 with TRBJ2-7, with a weak D call TRBD1 (5 bases). CDR3 length: 18 amino acids. V gave up 1 base and J gave up 3 bases, with 22 bases separating them. The CDR3 bases are TGTGCCAGCAGTTTAGTAGTATCGGACACCGGCCGTCACTACGAGCAGTACTTC. Protein product: CASSLVVSDTGRHYEQYF.

The chain links TRBV15 to TRBJ1-5; TRBD1 might be the D (6 bases). CDR1 is LNHNV and CDR2 is YYDKDF in the germline V gene (reference sequence). V lost 9 bases, J lost 4 bases, and 13 bases lay in between. The CDR3 has 13 residues. CDR3: CATAQGANQPQHF. The CDR3 DNA is TGTGCCACAGCACAGGGAGCTAATCAGCCCCAGCATTTT.

V is TRBV9 and J is TRBJ2-2; no clear D. The V and J ends lost 0 bases and 2 bases respectively, with 11 bases between them. This CDR3 has 16 residues. Per the germline V gene, CDR1 is SGDLS and CDR2 is YYNGEE. CDR3 nucleotides: TGTGCCAGCAGCGTAGCGATAGGGCGAAACACCGGGGAGCTGTTTTTT. It encodes CASSVAIGRNTGELFF. Using reference TRBV9 and TRBJ2-2 for the parts outside the CDR3, the full variable domain is DSGVTQTPKHLITATGQRVTLRCSPRSGDLSVYWYQQSLDQGLQFLIQYYNGEERAKGNILERFSAQQFPDLHSELNLSSLELGDSALYFCASSVAIGRNTGELFFGEGSRLTVL.

Many counts were recorded for this clonotype. The rearrangement links TRBV10-3 to TRBJ2-7; 7 nucleotides match TRBD1. Germline V gene lookup returns CDR1 ENHRY and CDR2 SYGVKD. The V and J ends lost 0 bases and 5 bases, in that order; junction bases with no gene match: 7. The CDR3 runs to 15 residues. This chain's CDR3 is CAISESIRGINEQYF. In DNA form, the CDR3 reads TGTGCCATCAGTGAGTCGATCAGGGGGATCAACGAGCAGTACTTC.

This clonotype turned up a few times. The chain combines TRBV20-1 with TRBJ1-2; D gene uncertain. CDR1 is DFQATT and CDR2 is SNEGSKA in the germline V gene (reference sequence). V lost 6 bases and J 4 bases, leaving 12 bases between the germline ends. This CDR3 is built from 12 residues. The CDR3 bases are TGCAGTGCATTAGTAACGAGCTATGGCTACACCTTC. It codes for CSALVTSYGYTF.